This T cell receptor (beta chain) was sequenced in a study of blood T cells in healthy people across ages. Findings of the study overall: Researchers judged that diversity estimates from one million T cells fell short of true values.

The V and J ends lost 0 bases and 5 bases respectively, with 11 bases between them. The CDR3 extends over 15 amino acids. Germline assignment: CDR1 SGHVS and CDR2 FNYEAQ. Every donor provided roughly 10 milliliters of peripheral blood. Alongside a J-beta primer mix, a sample-barcoded 5' primer served in a second PCR lasting about 7 to 11 cycles. TCRdb analysed the 5' RACE reads with MiXCR anew, one entry per CDR3 protein. The repertoire holds hundreds of thousands of distinct CDR3 sequences, with about 52% as singletons. As to this clonotype: The target antigen is unknown.

The sequence derives from a woman aged 60 to 75 in good health. The V and J genes are TRBV7-6 and TRBJ2-1, with D maybe TRBD2 (5 bases). The sequencing input was blood. CDR3: CASSLAPGSHNEQFF. Here the CDR3 DNA reads TGTGCCAGCAGCTTAGCCCCGGGGTCGCACAATGAGCAGTTCTTC.